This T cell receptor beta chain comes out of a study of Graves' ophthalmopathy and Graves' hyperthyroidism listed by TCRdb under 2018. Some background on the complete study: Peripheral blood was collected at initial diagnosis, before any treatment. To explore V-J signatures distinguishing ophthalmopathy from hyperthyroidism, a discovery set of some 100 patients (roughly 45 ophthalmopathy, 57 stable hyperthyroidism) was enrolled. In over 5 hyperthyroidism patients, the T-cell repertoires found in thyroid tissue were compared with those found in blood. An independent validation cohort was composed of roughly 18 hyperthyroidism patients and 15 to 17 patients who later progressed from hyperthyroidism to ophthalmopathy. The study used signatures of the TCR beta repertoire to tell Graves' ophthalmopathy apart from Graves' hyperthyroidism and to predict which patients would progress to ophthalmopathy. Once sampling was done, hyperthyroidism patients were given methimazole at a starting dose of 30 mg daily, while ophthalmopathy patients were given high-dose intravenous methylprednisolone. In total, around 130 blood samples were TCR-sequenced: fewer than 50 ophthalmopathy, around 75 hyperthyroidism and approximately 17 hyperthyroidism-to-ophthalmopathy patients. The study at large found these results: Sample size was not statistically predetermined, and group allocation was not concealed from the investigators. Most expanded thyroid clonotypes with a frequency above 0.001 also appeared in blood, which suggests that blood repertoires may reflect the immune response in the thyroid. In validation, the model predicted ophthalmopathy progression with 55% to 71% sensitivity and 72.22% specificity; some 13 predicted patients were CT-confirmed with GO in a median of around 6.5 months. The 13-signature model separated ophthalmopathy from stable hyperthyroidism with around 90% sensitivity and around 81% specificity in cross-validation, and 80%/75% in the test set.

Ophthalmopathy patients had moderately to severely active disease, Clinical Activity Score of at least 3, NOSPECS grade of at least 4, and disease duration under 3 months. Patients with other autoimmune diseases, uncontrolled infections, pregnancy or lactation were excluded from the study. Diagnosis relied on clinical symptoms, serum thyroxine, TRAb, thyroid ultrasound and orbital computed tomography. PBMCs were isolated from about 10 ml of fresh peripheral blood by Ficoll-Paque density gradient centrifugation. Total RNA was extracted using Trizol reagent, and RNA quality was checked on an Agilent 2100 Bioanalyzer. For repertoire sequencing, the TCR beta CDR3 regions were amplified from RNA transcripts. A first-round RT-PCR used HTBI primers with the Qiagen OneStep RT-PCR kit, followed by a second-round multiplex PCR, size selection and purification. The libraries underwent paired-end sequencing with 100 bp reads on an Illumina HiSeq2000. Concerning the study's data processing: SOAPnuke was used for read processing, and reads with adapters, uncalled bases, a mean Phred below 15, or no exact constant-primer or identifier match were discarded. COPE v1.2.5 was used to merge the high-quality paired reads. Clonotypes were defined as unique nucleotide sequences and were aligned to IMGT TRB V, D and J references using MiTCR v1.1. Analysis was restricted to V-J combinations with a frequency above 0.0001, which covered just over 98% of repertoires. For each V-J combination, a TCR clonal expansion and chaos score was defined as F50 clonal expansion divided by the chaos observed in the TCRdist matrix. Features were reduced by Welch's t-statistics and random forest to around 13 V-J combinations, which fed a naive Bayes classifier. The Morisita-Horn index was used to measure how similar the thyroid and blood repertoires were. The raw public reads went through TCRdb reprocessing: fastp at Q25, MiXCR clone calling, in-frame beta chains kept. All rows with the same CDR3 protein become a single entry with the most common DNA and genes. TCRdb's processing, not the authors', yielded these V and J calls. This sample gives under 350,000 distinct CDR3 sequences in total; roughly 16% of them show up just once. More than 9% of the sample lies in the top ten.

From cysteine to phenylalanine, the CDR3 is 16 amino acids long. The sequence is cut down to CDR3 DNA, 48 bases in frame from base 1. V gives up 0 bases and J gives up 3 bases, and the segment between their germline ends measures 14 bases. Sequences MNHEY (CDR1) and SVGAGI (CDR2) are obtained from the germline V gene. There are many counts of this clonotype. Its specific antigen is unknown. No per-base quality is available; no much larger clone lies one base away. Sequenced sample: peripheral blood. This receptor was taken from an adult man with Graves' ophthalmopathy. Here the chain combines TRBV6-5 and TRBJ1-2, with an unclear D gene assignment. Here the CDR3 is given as CASSYSGGWGDYGYTF. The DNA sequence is TGTGCCAGCAGTTACTCGGGAGGGTGGGGTGACTATGGCTACACCTTC.